One sample yielded the 20 T cell receptor beta chains listed below, sequenced in a study of PD-1 blockade in classical Hodgkin lymphoma. Produced via immunoSEQ multiplex PCR; TCRdb's table is partial and in-frame only. The sample shows 4,000 or so clones, roughly 89% of them seen only once. The patients all showed relapse after autologous stem cell transplantation, while their brentuximab vedotin exposure varied. Thawed PBMCs were the source of CD4+ T cells, purified by magnetic negative selection. The sequenced sample was CD4+ T cells from blood, obtained at baseline. These receptors came from a human donor with classical Hodgkin lymphoma.

The V call is TRBV5-1, the J call TRBJ2-3, with D perhaps given as TRBD1 or TRBD2 (5 bases each). CDR1 is SGHRS, CDR2 YFSETQ, per germline. Trimming took off 4 bases at V and 10 bases at J, with 10 bases between the two ends. The CDR3 is 11 amino acids. The CDR3 region has the DNA TGCGCCAGCAGCCTCTCGGGGCCGCAGTATTTT. It encodes CASSLSGPQYF.

This chain links TRBV28 with TRBJ2-1; D is unresolved. CDR3 length: 11 residues. The germline V gene encodes CDR1 MDHEN and CDR2 SYDVKM. With 6 bases removed from V and 4 bases from J, the gap between germline ends came to 4 bases. This chain's CDR3 is CASREYNEQFF. The CDR3 DNA reads as TGTGCCAGCAGGGAGTACAATGAGCAGTTCTTC.

V usage is TRBV19 and J usage is TRBJ1-4; perhaps TRBD1 as D (5 bases). This CDR3 is 15 amino acids long. The germline CDR1 and CDR2 sequences are LNHDA and SQIVND (reference sequence). The germline V and J ends were trimmed by 3 bases and 4 bases, with 12 bases remaining between them. CDR3 protein: CASSMEGGHNEKLFF. The DNA for the CDR3 is TGTGCCAGTAGTATGGAGGGCGGACATAATGAAAAACTGTTTTTT.

This clone was counted between two and nine times. The rearrangement links TRBV5-8 to TRBJ2-7, with D uncertain. Germline V CDR1 and CDR2: SGHTS, YDEGEE. The CDR3 is 12 residues long. V lost 3 bases and J 6 bases, leaving 10 bases between the germline ends. The DNA for the CDR3 is TGTGCCAGCAGCTCTGGACCCCTCGAGCAGTACTTC. Encoded protein: CASSSGPLEQYF.

The J gene is TRBJ1-1, the V gene TRBV27; 7 positions match TRBD1. The CDR3 loop spans 15 amino acids. CDR1 MNHEY and CDR2 SMNVEV come from the germline V gene (reference sequence). The J segment lost 1 base and the V segment lost 4 bases, leaving 6 bases of the junction unmatched. CDR3: CASSWGDRANTEAFF. CDR3 nucleotides: TGTGCCAGCAGTTGGGGCGACAGGGCGAACACTGAAGCTTTCTTT.

Here the CDR3 reads CASRAGGKQETQYF. For the CDR3, the DNA is TGCGCCAGCCGAGCGGGGGGAAAGCAAGAGACCCAGTACTTC. The chain joins TRBV5-1 to TRBJ2-5; 9 bases are shared with TRBD2. CDR1 is SGHRS and CDR2 is YFSETQ in the germline V gene. V shed 7 bases, J shed 2 bases, and the junction held 6 bases outside the gene matches. The CDR3 consists of 14 residues.

The rearrangement links TRBV2 to TRBJ1-6; D unclear. The CDR3 is 14 amino acids. Between the trimmed V and J ends, which lost 6 bases and 7 bases, there was a span of 13 bases. Germline CDR1 is SNHLY and CDR2 is FYNNEI. CDR3 region: CASSPSNGNSPLHF. In DNA, the CDR3 is TGTGCCAGCAGCCCGTCGAACGGGAATTCACCCCTCCACTTT.

The V and J genes are TRBV7-9 and TRBJ2-1; TRBD2 matches 10 bases. The CDR3 contains 15 residues. The junction had 12 bases not matched to a gene; V was cut back by 4 bases and J by 12 bases. Germline values: CDR1 SEHNR, CDR2 FQNEAQ (reference sequence). The CDR3 here is CASSSIAGGRSPQFF. CDR3 coding DNA: TGTGCCAGCAGCTCCATAGCGGGGGGACGCTCCCCGCAGTTCTTC.

The chain uses TRBV5-1 and TRBJ2-5; weak D call: TRBD1 (5 bases). CDR3 length equals 14 residues. Per germline, CDR1 SGHRS and CDR2 YFSETQ. Trimming pared 4 bases from V and 6 bases from J, leaving 16 bases between. This CDR3 reads CASSEGAAPKTQYF. CDR3 DNA: TGCGCCAGCAGCGAAGGGGCAGCGCCCAAGACCCAGTACTTC.

The chain uses TRBV7-9 and TRBJ1-5; no reliable D call. This CDR3 comprises 13 residues. Looked up from germline, CDR1 is SEHNR and CDR2 is FQNEAQ (reference sequence). Deletions cut 5 bases from V and 2 bases from J, with 7 bases between. CDR3 protein: CASSVAGNQPQHF. The CDR3 nucleotides read TGTGCCAGCAGCGTGGCGGGCAATCAGCCCCAGCATTTT.

The chain is built from TRBV9 and TRBJ2-5; 12 bases are shared with TRBD2. CDR3 size: 17 residues. Germline V gives CDR1 SGDLS, CDR2 YYNGEE. The V gene end was trimmed by 3 bases and the J gene end by 2 bases; junction bases not matched to a gene: 8. The CDR3 nucleotides read TGTGCCAGCAGCGCCAGGGGCCTAGCGGGGGGGCAAGAGACCCAGTACTTC. The encoded protein is CASSARGLAGGQETQYF.

There are a few counts of this clone. This rearrangement joins TRBV5-1 to TRBJ1-4; 8 nucleotides line up with TRBD1. The CDR3 spans 15 residues. Germline CDR1 reads SGHRS; CDR2 reads YFSETQ. V lost 2 bases, J lost 7 bases, and 7 bases stayed unmatched. The CDR3 nucleotides read TGCGCCAGCAGCTTAACAGGGGGGAGCGGTGAAAAACTGTTTTTT. This gives the protein CASSLTGGSGEKLFF. Drawing the rest from reference TRBV5-1 and TRBJ1-4, the complete variable domain is KAGVTQTPRYLIKTRGQQVTLSCSPISGHRSVSWYQQTPGQGLQFLFEYFSETQRNKGNFPGRFSGRQFSNSRSEMNVSTLELGDSALYLCASSLTGGSGEKLFFGSGTQLSVL.

This clone was counted a single time. The J gene is TRBJ1-1, the V gene TRBV7-9; D ambiguous. Germline CDR1 reads SEHNR; CDR2 reads FQNEAQ (reference sequence). V was trimmed by 3 bases and J by 0 bases, leaving 11 bases between them. There are 15 residues in the CDR3. This chain's CDR3 is CASSFSETMNTEAFF. The CDR3 coding sequence is TGTGCCAGCAGCTTTTCTGAGACTATGAACACTGAAGCTTTCTTT.

The V and J genes are TRBV5-1 and TRBJ1-5, with 10 bases fitting TRBD1. V dropped 4 bases and J dropped 6; count of bases not matched to a gene: 7. CDR1 and CDR2 (germline): SGHRS, YFSETQ. The CDR3 totals 15 residues. The CDR3 loop is CASSETGGKPQPQHF. CDR3 DNA: TGCGCCAGCAGCGAGACAGGGGGCAAGCCTCAGCCCCAGCATTTT.

This clone turned up a few times. V gene TRBV7-9 combines with J gene TRBJ1-3; 7 bases map to TRBD1. V was pared by 6 bases and J by 3 bases, with 8 bases of the junction left unmatched. The V gene's germline CDR1 is SEHNR and CDR2 FQNEAQ (reference sequence). This CDR3 comprises 15 residues. DNA of the CDR3: TGTGCCAGCAGGACCACAGGGGAAGGTGGAAACACCATATATTTT. Its translation: CASRTTGEGGNTIYF.

V is TRBV5-1 and J is TRBJ1-1, with a tentative D call TRBD1 (6 bases). V lost 0 bases and J 0 bases, leaving 12 bases between the germline ends. Germline values: CDR1 SGHRS, CDR2 YFSETQ. This CDR3 has 16 residues. This chain's CDR3 is CASSLVTGTMNTEAFF. The CDR3 coding sequence is TGCGCCAGCAGCTTGGTTACAGGGACTATGAACACTGAAGCTTTCTTT.

J is TRBJ2-5 and V is TRBV5-1; D might be TRBD2 (7 bases). Germline V CDR1 and CDR2: SGHRS, YFSETQ. V lost 1 base to trimming and J lost 5 bases, with 12 bases between them. The CDR3 is 14 amino acids. CDR3 DNA: TGCGCCAGCAGCTTGTCGGGGGGCCTTGAGACCCAGTACTTC. Translating it yields CASSLSGGLETQYF.

This clone was counted once. The chain recombines TRBV27 with TRBJ1-1; unclear D gene. This CDR3 contains 14 residues. Germline V gene data show CDR1 as MNHEY and CDR2 as SMNVEV (reference sequence). The V end lost 6 bases, the J end lost 4 bases, and 15 bases lay between the germline ends. The CDR3 sequence is CASSSPRGATEAFF. In nucleotides, the CDR3 is TGTGCCAGCAGCTCCCCCCGAGGTGCCACTGAAGCTTTCTTT.

This clone was counted a few times. J is TRBJ2-1 and V is TRBV10-1; no firm D call. The CDR3 is 13 amino acids. V was clipped by 3 bases and J by 3 bases, with 6 bases between them. CDR1 WNHNN and CDR2 SYGVQD come from the germline V gene (reference sequence). DNA for the CDR3: TGCGCCAGCAGTGATGGGAACTACAATGAGCAGTTCTTC. The encoded protein is CASSDGNYNEQFF.

This chain connects TRBV30 to TRBJ2-1; D possibly matches TRBD1 or TRBD2 (6 bases each). V lost 2 bases and J 4 bases, leaving 12 bases between the germline ends. The CDR3 has 14 residues. Germline CDR1 GTSNPN, CDR2 SVGIG (reference sequence). The CDR3 coding sequence is TGTGCCTGGAGTCCCCGGGGGCCATACAATGAGCAGTTCTTC. It specifies CAWSPRGPYNEQFF.